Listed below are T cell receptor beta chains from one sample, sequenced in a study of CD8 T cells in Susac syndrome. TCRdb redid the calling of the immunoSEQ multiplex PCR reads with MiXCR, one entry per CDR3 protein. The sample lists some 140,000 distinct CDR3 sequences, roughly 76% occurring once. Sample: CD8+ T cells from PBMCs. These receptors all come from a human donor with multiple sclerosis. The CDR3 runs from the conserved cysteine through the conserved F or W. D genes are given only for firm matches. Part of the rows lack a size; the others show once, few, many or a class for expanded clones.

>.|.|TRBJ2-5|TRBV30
CAWSAILYQETQYF
TGTGCCTGGAGTGCAATTTTGTATCAAGAGACCCAGTACTTC
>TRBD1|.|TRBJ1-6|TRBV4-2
CASSWDRFNSPLHF
TGTGCCAGCAGCTGGGACAGGTTCAATTCACCCCTCCACTTT
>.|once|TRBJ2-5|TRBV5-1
CASRGAETQYF
TGCGCCAGCAGGGGGGCAGAGACCCAGTACTTC
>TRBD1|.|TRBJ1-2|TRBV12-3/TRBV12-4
CASSFAPGGDGYTF
TGTGCCAGCAGTTTTGCCCCAGGGGGCGATGGCTACACCTTC
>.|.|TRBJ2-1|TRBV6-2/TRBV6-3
CASSYQWGEYNEQFF
TGTGCCAGCAGTTACCAGTGGGGCGAGTACAATGAGCAGTTCTTC
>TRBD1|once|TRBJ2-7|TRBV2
CASGRTGSFDEQYF
TGTGCCAGCGGCAGGACAGGGAGTTTCGACGAGCAGTACTTC
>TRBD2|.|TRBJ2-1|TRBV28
CASSPQSGAYNEQFF
TGTGCCAGCAGTCCCCAGAGCGGGGCGTACAATGAGCAGTTCTTC
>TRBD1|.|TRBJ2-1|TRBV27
CAGSSRTGYYNEQFF
TGTGCCGGCAGTTCAAGGACAGGGTATTACAATGAGCAGTTCTTC
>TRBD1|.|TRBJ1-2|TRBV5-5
CASSWGQTYGYTF
TGTGCCAGCAGCTGGGGACAGACCTATGGCTACACCTTC
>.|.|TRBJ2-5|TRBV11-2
CASSSLSSVEETQYF
TGTGCCAGCAGCTCCCTGTCCAGCGTGGAAGAGACCCAGTACTTC
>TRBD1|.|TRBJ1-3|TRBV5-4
CASSAGQGAFAGNTIYF
TGTGCCAGCAGCGCGGGACAGGGGGCATTCGCTGGAAACACCATATATTTT
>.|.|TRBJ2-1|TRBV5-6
CASSSTLAYNEQFF
TGTGCCAGCAGCTCCACCCTCGCCTACAATGAGCAGTTCTTC
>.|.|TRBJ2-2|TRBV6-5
CASSYATNTGELFF
TGTGCCAGCAGTTATGCGACTAACACCGGGGAGCTGTTTTTT
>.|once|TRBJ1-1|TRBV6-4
CASSDTGDVEAFF
TGTGCCAGCAGTGACACCGGGGACGTTGAAGCTTTCTTT
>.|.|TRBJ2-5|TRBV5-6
CASSLVRDERETQYF
TGTGCCAGCAGCTTAGTGCGGGATGAGAGAGAGACCCAGTACTTC
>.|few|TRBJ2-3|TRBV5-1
CASPGRQRSTDTQYF
TGCGCCAGCCCCGGCCGCCAGCGGAGCACAGATACGCAGTATTTT
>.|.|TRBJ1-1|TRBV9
CASSAGTLNTEAFF
TGTGCCAGCAGCGCCGGGACATTGAACACTGAAGCTTTCTTT
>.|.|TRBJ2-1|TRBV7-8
CASSLVGIEQFF
TGTGCCAGCAGCTTAGTGGGGATTGAGCAGTTCTTC
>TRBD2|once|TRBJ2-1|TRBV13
CASSSIAGGPAEQFF
TGTGCCAGCAGCTCCATAGCGGGAGGCCCCGCCGAGCAGTTCTTC
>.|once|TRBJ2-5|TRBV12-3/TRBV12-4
CASSLGRVSETQYF
TGTGCCAGCAGTTTGGGCAGGGTGTCCGAGACCCAGTACTTC
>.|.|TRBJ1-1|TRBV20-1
CSASPRTVNTEAFF
TGCAGTGCTAGCCCGAGGACAGTTAACACTGAAGCTTTCTTT
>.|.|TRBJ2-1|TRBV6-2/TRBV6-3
CASRLPYYYNEQFF
TGTGCCAGCAGACTTCCCTACTATTACAATGAGCAGTTCTTC
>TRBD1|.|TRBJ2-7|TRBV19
CASSTGDRGAYEQYF
TGTGCCAGTAGTACCGGGGACAGGGGGGCCTACGAGCAGTACTTC
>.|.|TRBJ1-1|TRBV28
CASSLRGDRTEAFF
TGTGCCAGCAGTTTAAGGGGGGACCGCACTGAAGCTTTCTTT
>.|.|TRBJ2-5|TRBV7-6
CASSLEGSGETQYF
TGTGCCAGCAGCTTAGAGGGCTCCGGAGAGACCCAGTACTTC
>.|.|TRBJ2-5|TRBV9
CASSPVLDRRRAQYF
TGTGCCAGCAGCCCGGTTTTGGACCGAAGGCGGGCCCAGTACTTC
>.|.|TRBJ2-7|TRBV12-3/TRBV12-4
CASTTRAAKPYEQYF
TGTGCCAGCACCACCCGGGCAGCGAAGCCCTACGAGCAGTACTTC
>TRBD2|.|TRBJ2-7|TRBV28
CASSFLLDGGDMGSPYEQYF
TGTGCCAGCAGTTTTCTTCTAGATGGGGGGGATATGGGTAGCCCCTACGAGCAGTACTTC
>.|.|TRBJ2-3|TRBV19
CASSIAGGANTAQYF
TGTGCCAGTAGTATAGCTGGAGGGGCTAATACTGCGCAGTATTTT
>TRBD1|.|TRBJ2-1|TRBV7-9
CASSLTGGPRGAYNEQFF
TGTGCCAGCAGCTTGACAGGGGGTCCGAGGGGCGCCTACAATGAGCAGTTCTTC
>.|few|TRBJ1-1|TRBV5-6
CASSLVDTEAFF
TGTGCCAGCAGCTTGGTGGACACTGAAGCTTTCTTT
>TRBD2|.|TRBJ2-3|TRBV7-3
CASGSGGDTQYF
TGTGCCAGCGGATCGGGGGGAGATACGCAGTATTTT
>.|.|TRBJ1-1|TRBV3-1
CASSQGPGNTEAFF
TGTGCCAGCAGCCAAGGGCCAGGGAACACTGAAGCTTTCTTT
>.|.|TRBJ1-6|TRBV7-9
CASSFPGGRNSPLHF
TGTGCCAGCAGCTTCCCGGGAGGGCGGAATTCACCCCTCCACTTT
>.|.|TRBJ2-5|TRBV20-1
CSARDASDGETQYF
TGCAGTGCTAGAGATGCTTCGGACGGTGAGACCCAGTACTTC
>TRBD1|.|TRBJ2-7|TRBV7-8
CASTTGTGTDEQYF
TGTGCCAGCACCACCGGGACAGGGACTGACGAGCAGTACTTC
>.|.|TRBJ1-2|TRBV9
CASSVVGTPNYGYTF
TGTGCCAGCAGCGTAGTTGGGACACCGAACTATGGCTACACCTTC
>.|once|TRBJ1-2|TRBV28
CASSFGRGFGYTF
TGTGCCAGCAGTTTTGGCAGGGGATTTGGCTACACCTTC
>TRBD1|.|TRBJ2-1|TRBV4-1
CASSQDQGAVVEQFF
TGCGCCAGCAGCCAAGACCAGGGGGCGGTGGTTGAGCAGTTCTTC
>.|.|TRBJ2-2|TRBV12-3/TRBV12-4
CASTWTKNTGELFF
TGTGCCAGCACCTGGACAAAGAACACCGGGGAGCTGTTTTTT
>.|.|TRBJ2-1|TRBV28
CASSFMDDDEQFF
TGTGCCAGCAGTTTTATGGATGACGATGAGCAGTTCTTC